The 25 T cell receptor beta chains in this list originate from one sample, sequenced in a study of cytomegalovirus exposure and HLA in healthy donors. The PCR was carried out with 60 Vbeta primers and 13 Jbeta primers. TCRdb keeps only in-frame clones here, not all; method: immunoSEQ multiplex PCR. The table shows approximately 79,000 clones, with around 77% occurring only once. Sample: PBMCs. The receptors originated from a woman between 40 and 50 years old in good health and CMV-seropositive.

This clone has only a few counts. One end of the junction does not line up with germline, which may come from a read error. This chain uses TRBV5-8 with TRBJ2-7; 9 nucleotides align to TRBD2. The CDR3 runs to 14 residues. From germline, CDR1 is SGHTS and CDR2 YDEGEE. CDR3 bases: TGTGTCAGCAGCTTGTCTAGCGGGAAGGACGAGCAGTACTTC. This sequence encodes CVSSLSSGKDEQYF.

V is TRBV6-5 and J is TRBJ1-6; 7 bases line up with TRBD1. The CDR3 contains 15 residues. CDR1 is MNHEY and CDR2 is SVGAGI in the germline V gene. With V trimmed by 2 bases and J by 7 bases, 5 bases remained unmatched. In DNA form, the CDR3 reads TGTGCCAGCAGTTACACCGGGACAGTCAATTCACCCCTCCACTTT. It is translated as CASSYTGTVNSPLHF.

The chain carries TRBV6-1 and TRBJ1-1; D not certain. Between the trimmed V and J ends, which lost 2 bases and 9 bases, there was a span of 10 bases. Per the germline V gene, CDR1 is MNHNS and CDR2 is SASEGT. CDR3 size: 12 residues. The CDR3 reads CASSERLRKAFF. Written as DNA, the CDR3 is TGTGCCAGCAGTGAACGCCTGAGAAAAGCTTTCTTT.

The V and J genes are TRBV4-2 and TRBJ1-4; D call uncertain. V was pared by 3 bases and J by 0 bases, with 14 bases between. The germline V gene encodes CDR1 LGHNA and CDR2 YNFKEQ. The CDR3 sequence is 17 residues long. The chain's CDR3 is CASSQTGRYATNEKLFF. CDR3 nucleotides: TGTGCCAGCAGCCAGACGGGGAGATATGCAACTAATGAAAAACTGTTTTTT.

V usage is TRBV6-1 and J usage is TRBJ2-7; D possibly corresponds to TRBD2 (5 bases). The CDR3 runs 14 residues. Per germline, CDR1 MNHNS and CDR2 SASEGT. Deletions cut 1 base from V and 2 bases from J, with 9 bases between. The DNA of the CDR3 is TGTGCCAGCAGTGAAGGTCTAGCTCCCTACGAGCAGTACTTC. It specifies CASSEGLAPYEQYF.

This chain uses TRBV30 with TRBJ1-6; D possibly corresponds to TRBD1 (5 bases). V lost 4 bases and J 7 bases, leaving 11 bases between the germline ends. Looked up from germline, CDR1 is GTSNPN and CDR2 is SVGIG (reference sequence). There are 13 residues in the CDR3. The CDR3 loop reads CAWNTGQNSPLHF. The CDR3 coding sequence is TGTGCCTGGAATACCGGACAAAATTCACCCCTCCACTTT.

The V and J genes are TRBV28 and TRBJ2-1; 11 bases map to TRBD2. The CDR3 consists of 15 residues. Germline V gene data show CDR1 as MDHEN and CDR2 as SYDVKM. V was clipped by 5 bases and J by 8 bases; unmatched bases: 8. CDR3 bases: TGTGCCAGCAGTCCCCAGGTAGCGGGGGGGCATGAGCAGTTCTTC. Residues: CASSPQVAGGHEQFF.

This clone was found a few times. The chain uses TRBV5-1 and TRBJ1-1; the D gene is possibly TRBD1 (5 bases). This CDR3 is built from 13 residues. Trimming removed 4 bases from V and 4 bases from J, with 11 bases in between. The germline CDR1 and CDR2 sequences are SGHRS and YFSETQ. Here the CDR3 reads CASSRRGGTEAFF. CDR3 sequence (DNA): TGCGCCAGCAGCCGGCGGGGCGGCACTGAAGCTTTCTTT. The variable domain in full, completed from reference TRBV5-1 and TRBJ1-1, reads KAGVTQTPRYLIKTRGQQVTLSCSPISGHRSVSWYQQTPGQGLQFLFEYFSETQRNKGNFPGRFSGRQFSNSRSEMNVSTLELGDSALYLCASSRRGGTEAFFGQGTRLTVV.

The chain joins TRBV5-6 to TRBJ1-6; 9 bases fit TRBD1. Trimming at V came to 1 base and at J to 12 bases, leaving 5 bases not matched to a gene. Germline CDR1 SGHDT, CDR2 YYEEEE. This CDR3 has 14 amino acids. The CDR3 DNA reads TGTGCCAGCAGCTTGCGGGACAGGGACGTACCCCTCCACTTT. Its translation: CASSLRDRDVPLHF.

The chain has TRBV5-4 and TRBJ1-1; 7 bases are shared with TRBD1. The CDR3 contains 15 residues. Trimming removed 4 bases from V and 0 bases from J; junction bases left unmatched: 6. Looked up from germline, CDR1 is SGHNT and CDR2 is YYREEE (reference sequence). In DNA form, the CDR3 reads TGTGCCAGCAGCAGAGAGGGGACAGTGAACACTGAAGCTTTCTTT. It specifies CASSREGTVNTEAFF.

CDR3 coding DNA: TGTGCCTGGACCCTAGGGGGAGGGGGCACTGAAGCTTTCTTT. Amino acid sequence: CAWTLGGGGTEAFF. This sequence joins TRBV30 and TRBJ1-1; tentative D call: TRBD1 (6 bases). Per the germline V gene, CDR1 is GTSNPN and CDR2 is SVGIG (reference sequence). The length of the CDR3 is 14 residues. V was cut by 4 bases and J by 4 bases, with 16 bases left in between.

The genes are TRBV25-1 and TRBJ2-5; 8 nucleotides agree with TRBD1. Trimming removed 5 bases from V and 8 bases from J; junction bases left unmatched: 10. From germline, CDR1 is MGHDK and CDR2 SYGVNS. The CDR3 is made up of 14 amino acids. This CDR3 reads CASSPAGQGGTQYF. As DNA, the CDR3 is TGTGCCAGCAGTCCAGCAGGACAGGGAGGTACCCAGTACTTC.

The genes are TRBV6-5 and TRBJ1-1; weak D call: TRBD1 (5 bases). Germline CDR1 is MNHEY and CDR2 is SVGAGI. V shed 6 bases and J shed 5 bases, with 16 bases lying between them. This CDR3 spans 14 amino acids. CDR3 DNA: TGTGCCAGCAGCCGAGACCAGGGCGGTACTGAAGCTTTCTTT. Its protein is CASSRDQGGTEAFF.

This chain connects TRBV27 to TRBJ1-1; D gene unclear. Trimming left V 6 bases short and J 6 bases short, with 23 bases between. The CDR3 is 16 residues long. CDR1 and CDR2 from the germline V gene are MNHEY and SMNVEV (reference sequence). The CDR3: CASSIRSLGFSAEAFF. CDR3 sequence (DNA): TGTGCCAGCAGCATCCGGAGTCTGGGGTTTAGCGCTGAAGCTTTCTTT.

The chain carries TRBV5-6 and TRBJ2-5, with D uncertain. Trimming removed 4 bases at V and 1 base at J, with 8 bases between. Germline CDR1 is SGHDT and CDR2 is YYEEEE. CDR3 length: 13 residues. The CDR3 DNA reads TGTGCCAGCAGCAACATCTTCCAAGAGACCCAGTACTTC. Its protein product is CASSNIFQETQYF. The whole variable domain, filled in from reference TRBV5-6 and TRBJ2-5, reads DAGVTQSPTHLIKTRGQQVTLRCSPKSGHDTVSWYQQALGQGPQFIFQYYEEEERQRGNFPDRFSGHQFPNYSSELNVNALLLGDSALYLCASSNIFQETQYFGPGTRLLVL.

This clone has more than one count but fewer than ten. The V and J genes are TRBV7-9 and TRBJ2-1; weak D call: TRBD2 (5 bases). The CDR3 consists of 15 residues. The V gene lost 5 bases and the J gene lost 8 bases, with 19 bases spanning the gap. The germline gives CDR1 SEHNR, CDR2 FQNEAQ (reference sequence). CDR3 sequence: CASSPGTSLQHEQFF. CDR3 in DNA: TGTGCCAGCAGCCCTGGTACTAGTCTGCAGCATGAGCAGTTCTTC.

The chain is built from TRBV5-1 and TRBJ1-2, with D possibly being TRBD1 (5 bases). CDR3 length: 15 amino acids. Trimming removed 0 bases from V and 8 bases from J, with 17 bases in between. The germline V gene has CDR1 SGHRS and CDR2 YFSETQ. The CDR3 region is CASSLDGGDLNGYTF. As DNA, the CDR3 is TGCGCCAGCAGCTTGGATGGGGGGGATCTAAACGGCTACACCTTC.

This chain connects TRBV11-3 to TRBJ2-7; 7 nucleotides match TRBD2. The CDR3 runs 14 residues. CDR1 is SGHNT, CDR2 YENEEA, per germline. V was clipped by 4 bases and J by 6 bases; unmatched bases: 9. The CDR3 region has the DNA TGTGCCAGCAGCTCTCGCCGCGGGAGTGGCGAGCAGTACTTC. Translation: CASSSRRGSGEQYF.

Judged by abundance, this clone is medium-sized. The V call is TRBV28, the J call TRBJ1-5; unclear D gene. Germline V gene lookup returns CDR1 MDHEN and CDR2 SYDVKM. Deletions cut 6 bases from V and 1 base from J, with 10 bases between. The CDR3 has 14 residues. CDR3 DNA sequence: TGTGCCAGCAGCCGCGCGGGCAGCAATCAGCCCCAGCATTTT. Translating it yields CASSRAGSNQPQHF.

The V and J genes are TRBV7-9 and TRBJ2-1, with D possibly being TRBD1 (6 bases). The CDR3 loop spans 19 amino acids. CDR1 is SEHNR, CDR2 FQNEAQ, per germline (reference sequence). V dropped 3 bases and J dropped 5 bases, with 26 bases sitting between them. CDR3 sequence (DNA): TGTGCCAGCAGCTTCCATGCAGCGCTCTTGGGACAAGTCCACAATGAGCAGTTCTTC. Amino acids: CASSFHAALLGQVHNEQFF.

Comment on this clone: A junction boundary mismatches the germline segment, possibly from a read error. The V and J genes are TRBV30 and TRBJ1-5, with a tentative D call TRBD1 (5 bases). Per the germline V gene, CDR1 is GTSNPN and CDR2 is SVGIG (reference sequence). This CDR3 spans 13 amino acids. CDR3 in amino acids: CAGRWGGGQPQHF. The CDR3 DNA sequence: TGTGCCGGGAGGTGGGGGGGTGGTCAGCCCCAGCATTTT.

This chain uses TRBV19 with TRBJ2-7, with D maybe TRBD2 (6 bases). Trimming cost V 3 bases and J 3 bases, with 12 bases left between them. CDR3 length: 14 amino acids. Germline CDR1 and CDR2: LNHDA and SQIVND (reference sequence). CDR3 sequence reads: CASSISGTFYEQYF. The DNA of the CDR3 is TGTGCCAGTAGTATTTCCGGGACTTTCTACGAGCAGTACTTC.

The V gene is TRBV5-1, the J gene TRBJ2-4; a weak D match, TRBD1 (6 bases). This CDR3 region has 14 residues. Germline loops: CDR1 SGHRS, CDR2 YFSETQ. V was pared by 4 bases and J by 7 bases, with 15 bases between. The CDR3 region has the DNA TGCGCCAGCAGCCCCGGGGCCCAGGGGAACATTCAGTACTTC. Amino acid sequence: CASSPGAQGNIQYF.

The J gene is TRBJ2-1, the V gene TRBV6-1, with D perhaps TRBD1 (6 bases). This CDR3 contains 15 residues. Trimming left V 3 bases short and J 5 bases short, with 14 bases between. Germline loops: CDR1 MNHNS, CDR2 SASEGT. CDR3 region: CASSDQGSGHNEQFF. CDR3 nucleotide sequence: TGTGCCAGCAGTGACCAGGGGTCCGGGCACAATGAGCAGTTCTTC.

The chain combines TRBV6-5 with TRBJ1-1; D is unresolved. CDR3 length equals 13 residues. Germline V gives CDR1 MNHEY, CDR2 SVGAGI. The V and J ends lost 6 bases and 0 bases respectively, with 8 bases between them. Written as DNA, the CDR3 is TGTGCCAGCAGAAACAGCCTGAACACTGAAGCTTTCTTT. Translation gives CASRNSLNTEAFF.